What follows is one TCR beta chain and its context. The participants were between roughly 18 and 100 years old and came from about two dozen US areas. Participants classified as exposed had met a COVID-19 case within 2 weeks before study entry. The sample originates from a study of blood T cell repertoires in COVID-19. Under the authors' procedure: Amplified reference gene primers provided the basis for estimating nucleated cell counts. Sequenced by immunoSEQ multiplex PCR; TCRdb stores in-frame clones only, minus some. That table supplies the V and J calls and clone size; D and trimming were determined from the DNA. The sample carries around 270,000 clones, around 90% recorded once. The sample taken for sequencing was PBMCs or T cells enriched from blood (not recorded which). The receptor's source is a woman in her forties who had been exposed to COVID-19.

CDR3 nucleotide sequence: TGTGCCAGCAGCCCAGAACTACCCCGGTCTGGGGCCAACGTCCTGACTTTC. Its protein product is CASSPELPRSGANVLTF. V usage is TRBV2 and J usage is TRBJ2-6; unclear D gene. This CDR3 region has 17 residues. Trimming took 6 bases from V and 1 from J, leaving 16 bases between them. The germline CDR1 and CDR2 sequences are SNHLY and FYNNEI.